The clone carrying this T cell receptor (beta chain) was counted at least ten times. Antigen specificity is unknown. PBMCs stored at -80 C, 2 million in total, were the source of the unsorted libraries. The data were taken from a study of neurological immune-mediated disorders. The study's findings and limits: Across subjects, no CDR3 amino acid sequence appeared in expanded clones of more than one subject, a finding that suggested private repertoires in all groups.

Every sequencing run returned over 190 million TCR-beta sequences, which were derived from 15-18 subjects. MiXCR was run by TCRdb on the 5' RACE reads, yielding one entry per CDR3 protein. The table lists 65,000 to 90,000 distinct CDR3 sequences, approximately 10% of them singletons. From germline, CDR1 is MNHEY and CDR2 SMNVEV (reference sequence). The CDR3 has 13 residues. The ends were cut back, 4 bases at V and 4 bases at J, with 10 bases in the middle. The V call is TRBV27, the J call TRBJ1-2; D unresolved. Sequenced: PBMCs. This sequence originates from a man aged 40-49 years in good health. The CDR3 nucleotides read TGTGCCAGCAGTTACGGACCTGGCTATGGCTACACCTTC. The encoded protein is CASSYGPGYGYTF.